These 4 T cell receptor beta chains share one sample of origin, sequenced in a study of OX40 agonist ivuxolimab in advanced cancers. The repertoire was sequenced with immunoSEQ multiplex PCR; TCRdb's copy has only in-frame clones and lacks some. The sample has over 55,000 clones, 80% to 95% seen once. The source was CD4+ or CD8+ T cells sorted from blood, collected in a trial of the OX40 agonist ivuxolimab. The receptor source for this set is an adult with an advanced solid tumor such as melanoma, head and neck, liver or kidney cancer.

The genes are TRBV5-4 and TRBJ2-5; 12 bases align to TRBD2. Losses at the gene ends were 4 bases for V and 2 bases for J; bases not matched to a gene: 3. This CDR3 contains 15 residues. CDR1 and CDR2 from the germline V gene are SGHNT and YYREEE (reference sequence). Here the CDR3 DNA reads TGTGCCAGCAGCCCCGGACTAGCGGGGCAAGAGACCCAGTACTTC. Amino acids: CASSPGLAGQETQYF.

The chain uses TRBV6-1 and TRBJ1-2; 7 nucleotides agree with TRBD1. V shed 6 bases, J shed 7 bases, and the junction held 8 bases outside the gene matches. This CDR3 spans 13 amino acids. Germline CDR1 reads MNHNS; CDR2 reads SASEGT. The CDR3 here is CASSPDRVGGYTF. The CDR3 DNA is TGTGCCAGCAGCCCCGACAGGGTAGGTGGCTACACCTTC.

The CDR3: CASSPTSGRALGTGELFF. In nucleotides, the CDR3 is TGTGCCAGCAGCCCTACTAGCGGGAGGGCCCTCGGCACCGGGGAGCTGTTTTTT. The rearrangement joins TRBV5-8 to TRBJ2-2, with 13 bases aligning to TRBD2. CDR3 length: 18 residues. The ends lost 4 bases at V and 4 bases at J; junction bases unmatched: 10. Germline CDR1 reads SGHTS; CDR2 reads YDEGEE.

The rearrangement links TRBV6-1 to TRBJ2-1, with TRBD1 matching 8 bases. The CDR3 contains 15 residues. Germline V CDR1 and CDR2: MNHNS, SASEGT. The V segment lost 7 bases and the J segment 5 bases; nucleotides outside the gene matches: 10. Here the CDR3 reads CASTRQGQKNNEQFF. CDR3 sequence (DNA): TGTGCCAGCACCCGACAGGGGCAAAAGAACAATGAGCAGTTCTTC.